The sequence of this TCR beta chain was determined in a study of regulatory T cells in long-lasting Graves disease. In its sample, this clonotype was seen a few times. According to the study, TCR beta libraries were built with iRepertoire HTBI primers and CDR3-region Arm-PCR. TCRdb recomputed calls from the multiplex PCR reads with MiXCR, one row per CDR3 protein. The sample holds under 500,000 distinct CDR3 sequences, around 20% seen once. Time point in this sample: persistent/refractory GD, antithyroid drugs over 5 years with positive TRAb. RNA extracted from PBMCs served as the sequencing template. Here the sequenced sample was peripheral blood mononuclear cells (PBMCs), taken when the disease was refractory, from a patient treated with antithyroid drugs. This clonotype originated in a female donor with Graves disease.

The CDR3 region is CASSVYDGELFF. The CDR3 DNA is TGTGCCAGCAGTGTTTACGACGGGGAGCTGTTTTTT. The genes are TRBV6-1 and TRBJ2-2; D is uncertain. From germline, CDR1 is MNHNS and CDR2 SASEGT. CDR3 length equals 12 residues. Trimming removed 4 bases at V and 7 bases at J, with 7 bases between.